What follows describes a single TCR beta chain. What it binds is unknown. The CDR3 is 13 amino acids. The V end was cut by 6 bases, the J end by 4 bases, with 11 bases between. Germline V CDR1 and CDR2: MGHRA, YSYEKL. These data are taken from a study of early stage breast cancer tumors. Regarding the study as a whole: Unsorted bulk genomic DNA sequencing lacked pairing and functional marker data.

Produced via immunoSEQ multiplex PCR; TCRdb's table is partial and in-frame only. The data contain about 51,000 clones, roughly 78% of them singletons. Sequenced material: blood. The receptor was derived from a person in their 40s with breast cancer. The J gene is TRBJ2-3, the V gene TRBV4-1; D may be TRBD2 (6 bases). The CDR3 DNA reads TGCGCCAGCAGTCGGGTAGCGGCAGATACGCAGTATTTT. Protein sequence: CASSRVAADTQYF.